These 32 T cell receptor beta chains share one sample of origin, sequenced in a study of T cell responses to AZD1222 COVID-19 vaccine. Some clones are missing from TCRdb's copy, which holds only in-frame ones; the method was immunoSEQ multiplex PCR. The table has fewer than 110,000 clones, more than 80% seen once. This sample comprised peripheral blood, obtained on day 0 of AZD1222 vaccination. The receptors originated from an adult in good health.

This chain links TRBV6-1 with TRBJ2-7; D is perhaps TRBD2 (5 bases). Germline CDR1 is MNHNS and CDR2 is SASEGT. CDR3 length: 13 amino acids. V was pared by 1 base and J by 9 bases, with 13 bases between. The CDR3 loop is CASSEVLGLAQYF. The CDR3, as DNA: TGTGCCAGCAGTGAAGTACTAGGGCTTGCGCAGTACTTC.

V usage is TRBV27 and J usage is TRBJ2-7; the match to TRBD1 covers 7 bases. V lost 4 bases and J lost 7; bases outside the gene matches: 4. The CDR3 has 12 amino acids. CDR1 is MNHEY and CDR2 is SMNVEV in the germline V gene (reference sequence). Here the CDR3 DNA reads TGTGCCAGCAGTTGGGCCAGGGGGGAGCAGTACTTC. Translating it yields CASSWARGEQYF.

This clone came up once. The V and J genes are TRBV7-2 and TRBJ2-1; TRBD2 aligns across 11 bases. The CDR3 has 16 amino acids. V trimming: 4 bases; J trimming: 7 bases; junction bases outside the gene matches: 9. Germline V gene sequence: CDR1 SGHTA, CDR2 FQGNSA. The CDR3 nucleotides are TGTGCCAGCAGCTCGTTAGCGGGAGGGCCGATTAATGAGCAGTTCTTC. It codes for CASSSLAGGPINEQFF.

The chain employs TRBV18 and TRBJ2-1; tentatively, D is TRBD1 or TRBD2 (5 bases each). From germline, CDR1 is KGHSH and CDR2 LQKENI. This CDR3 has 15 residues. Trimming took 0 bases from V and 6 from J, leaving 12 bases between them. The CDR3 is CASSPPHGAGNEQFF. The CDR3 DNA follows: TGTGCCAGCTCACCACCTCACGGGGCAGGCAATGAGCAGTTCTTC.

The chain uses TRBV19 and TRBJ1-5; a weak D match, TRBD1 (5 bases). CDR3 length: 15 amino acids. Germline values: CDR1 LNHDA, CDR2 SQIVND (reference sequence). The ends were cut back, 7 bases at V and 6 bases at J, with 19 bases in the middle. CDR3 in DNA: TGTGCCAGTACCCCCCCACGGGGCAGAGGTCAGCCCCAGCATTTT. Translation: CASTPPRGRGQPQHF.

This chain links TRBV30 with TRBJ1-6; D call uncertain. V shed 1 base and J shed 7 bases, with 5 bases lying between them. CDR1 and CDR2 (germline): GTSNPN, SVGIG (reference sequence). This CDR3 contains 12 residues. The CDR3 bases are TGTGCCTGGAGTGGAGAAAATTCACCCCTCCACTTT. Protein sequence: CAWSGENSPLHF. The variable domain in full, completed from reference TRBV30 and TRBJ1-6, reads SQTIHQWPATLVQPVGSPLSLECTVEGTSNPNLYWYRQAAGRGLQLLFYSVGIGQISSEVPQNLSASRPQDRQFILSSKKLLLSDSGFYLCAWSGENSPLHFGNGTRLTVT.

The table lists this clone with a count of one. V is TRBV27 and J is TRBJ1-1; D unclear. Germline V lookup: CDR1 MNHEY, CDR2 SMNVEV (reference sequence). CDR3 length: 14 residues. V shed 4 bases and J shed 3 bases, with 12 bases lying between them. The CDR3 reads CASSWHGMHTEAFF. In DNA, the CDR3 is TGTGCCAGCAGTTGGCATGGAATGCACACTGAAGCTTTCTTT.

V is TRBV18 and J is TRBJ2-7, with TRBD1 matching over 10 bases. The CDR3 extends over 14 amino acids. Trimming at V came to 2 bases and at J to 6 bases, leaving 4 bases not matched to a gene. Looked up from germline, CDR1 is KGHSH and CDR2 is LQKENI. The CDR3 is CASSPRDRGGEQYF. The DNA of the CDR3 is TGTGCCAGCTCACCAAGGGACAGGGGAGGCGAGCAGTACTTC.

This rearrangement joins TRBV27 to TRBJ2-1, with no clear D. In germline, CDR1 is MNHEY, CDR2 SMNVEV (reference sequence). The length of the CDR3 is 13 residues. The V and J ends lost 3 bases and 3 bases respectively, with 6 bases between them. The CDR3 DNA reads TGTGCCAGCAGTTTTAGCATCTACAATGAGCAGTTCTTC. Protein sequence: CASSFSIYNEQFF.

CDR3 DNA: TGTGCCATCAACGGACTAGCGGGAGGACATGAGCAGTTCTTC. It translates to CAINGLAGGHEQFF. V gene TRBV10-3 combines with J gene TRBJ2-1; 14 bases are a match to TRBD2. CDR1 and CDR2 from the germline V gene are ENHRY and SYGVKD. The length of the CDR3 is 14 residues. With V trimmed by 7 bases and J by 8 bases, 4 bases remained unmatched.

This clone occurred once. The V and J genes are TRBV6-1 and TRBJ1-6, with a possible D match to TRBD1 (5 bases). This CDR3 region has 13 residues. Trimming removed 2 bases from V and 9 bases from J, with 8 bases in between. Germline V gene sequence: CDR1 MNHNS, CDR2 SASEGT. Here the CDR3 DNA reads TGTGCCAGCAGTGAACAGGGCATTTCACCCCTCCACTTT. This gives the protein CASSEQGISPLHF.

At least ten counts were recorded for this clone. The chain is built from TRBV10-2 and TRBJ2-3; D gene unclear. Trimming stripped 2 bases from V and 3 bases from J, with 0 bases between. Germline V gene lookup returns CDR1 WSHSY and CDR2 SAAADI. CDR3 length: 11 amino acids. This chain's CDR3 is CASSETDTQYF. CDR3 nucleotide sequence: TGCGCCAGCAGTGAGACAGATACGCAGTATTTT.

This sequence joins TRBV11-3 and TRBJ2-2; TRBD1 matches 11 bases. Trimming at V came to 3 bases and at J to 4 bases, leaving 4 bases not matched to a gene. The CDR3 loop spans 16 amino acids. Germline-derived CDR1 and CDR2 are SGHNT and YENEEA. The CDR3 coding sequence is TGTGCCAGCAGCTTGGGGGACAGGGGGACCACCGGGGAGCTGTTTTTT. It specifies CASSLGDRGTTGELFF. Drawing the rest from reference TRBV11-3 and TRBJ2-2, the complete variable domain is EAGVVQSPRYKIIEKKQPVAFWCNPISGHNTLYWYLQNLGQGPELLIRYENEEAVDDSQLPKDRFSAERLKGVDSTLKIQPAELGDSAVYLCASSLGDRGTTGELFFGEGSRLTVL.

This clone was detected a few times. This chain connects TRBV6-5 to TRBJ2-1; the D gene is possibly TRBD1 (6 bases). Germline loops: CDR1 MNHEY, CDR2 SVGAGI. The CDR3 length is 13 residues. Deletions cut 0 bases from V and 9 bases from J, with 9 bases between. Written as DNA, the CDR3 is TGTGCCAGCAGTTACTCGGGGGCGGGTGAGCAGTTCTTC. This codes for CASSYSGAGEQFF.

The J gene is TRBJ1-5, the V gene TRBV29-1, with 9 bases identical to TRBD1. The CDR3 loop spans 13 amino acids. J lost 6 bases, V lost 6 bases, and 6 bases had no gene match. The germline V gene encodes CDR1 SQVTM and CDR2 ANQGSEA. Written as DNA, the CDR3 is TGCAGCGTAACAGGGGGCCTGGGTCAGCCCCAGCATTTT. Translation gives CSVTGGLGQPQHF.

The rearrangement uses TRBV9 and TRBJ1-1; D is unclear. The germline V gene has CDR1 SGDLS and CDR2 YYNGEE. CDR3 size: 14 residues. Trimming stripped 0 bases from V and 0 bases from J, with 6 bases between. The CDR3 coding sequence is TGTGCCAGCAGCGTAGAAGGAATGAACACTGAAGCTTTCTTT. Translated: CASSVEGMNTEAFF.

The gene calls are TRBV18 and TRBJ2-2; 7 bases fit TRBD1. The germline V gene has CDR1 KGHSH and CDR2 LQKENI. The CDR3 extends over 15 amino acids. Trimming removed 5 bases from V and 1 base from J; junction bases left unmatched: 4. CDR3 loop: CASSRGQLNTGELFF. CDR3 bases: TGTGCCAGCTCAAGGGGACAGCTGAACACCGGGGAGCTGTTTTTT.

The chain carries TRBV10-2 and TRBJ1-1; no reliable D call. Germline CDR1 reads WSHSY; CDR2 reads SAAADI. This CDR3 has 13 amino acids. V was trimmed by 3 bases and J by 1 base, leaving 6 bases between them. The CDR3 reads CASSEPENTEAFF. Written as DNA, the CDR3 is TGCGCCAGCAGTGAACCAGAGAACACTGAAGCTTTCTTT.

This clone was observed once. This chain connects TRBV28 to TRBJ1-1, with a possible D match to TRBD1 (6 bases). CDR1 and CDR2 from the germline V gene are MDHEN and SYDVKM. V gave up 1 base and J gave up 4 bases, with 13 bases separating them. The CDR3 contains 15 residues. CDR3: CASSLFHGGRTEAFF. In nucleotides, the CDR3 is TGTGCCAGCAGTTTATTTCATGGGGGGCGCACTGAAGCTTTCTTT.

The DNA for the CDR3 is TGTGCCAGTACCCCCTTGGGGGCTCCCATCTATGGCTACACCTTC. Translated: CASTPLGAPIYGYTF. J is TRBJ1-2 and V is TRBV28; D perhaps matches TRBD1 (6 bases). Per the germline V gene, CDR1 is MDHEN and CDR2 is SYDVKM. CDR3 size: 15 residues. V gave up 9 bases and J gave up 4 bases, with 21 bases separating them.

V and J are TRBV11-3 and TRBJ2-2; D may be TRBD1 (6 bases). This CDR3 has 15 amino acids. V was cut by 5 bases and J by 3 bases, with 13 bases left in between. Germline V lookup: CDR1 SGHNT, CDR2 YENEEA. In nucleotides, the CDR3 is TGTGCCAGCAGCCCCGGACAGTTTTACACCGGGGAGCTGTTTTTT. Protein: CASSPGQFYTGELFF.

The gene calls are TRBV28 and TRBJ1-5; D not certain. There are 14 residues in the CDR3. Trimming took 5 bases from V and 2 from J, leaving 10 bases between them. Germline assignment: CDR1 MDHEN and CDR2 SYDVKM. This CDR3 is CASSLLWGNQPQHF. CDR3 in DNA: TGTGCCAGCAGTCTGTTATGGGGCAATCAGCCCCAGCATTTT.

The chain is built from TRBV13 and TRBJ2-2; weak D call: TRBD2 (6 bases). V was trimmed by 1 base and J by 2 bases, leaving 8 bases between them. Germline V gives CDR1 PRHDT, CDR2 FYEKMQ (reference sequence). The CDR3 totals 15 residues. The CDR3 is CASSLDGSNTGELFF. DNA of the CDR3: TGTGCCAGCAGCTTAGACGGGAGTAACACCGGGGAGCTGTTTTTT.

The CDR3 DNA follows: TGTGCCAGCAGTTGGGGACTAGCGGGAGGCGAGCAGTACTTC. Its protein product is CASSWGLAGGEQYF. The V call is TRBV6-5, the J call TRBJ2-7; TRBD2 matches 15 bases. Trimming took 4 bases from V and 6 from J; bases not matched to a gene: 1. This CDR3 has 14 amino acids. The germline gives CDR1 MNHEY, CDR2 SVGAGI.

This clone appeared a few times. The V and J genes are TRBV7-3 and TRBJ2-3; 12 bases are shared with TRBD2. Trimming cost V 2 bases and J 4 bases; bases outside gene matches: 1. This CDR3 comprises 15 residues. Germline V lookup: CDR1 SGHTA, CDR2 FQGTGA. The CDR3 loop reads CASSLLAGGADTQYF. The CDR3 DNA follows: TGTGCCAGCAGCTTACTAGCGGGAGGGGCAGATACGCAGTATTTT.

This chain joins TRBV7-9 and TRBJ2-3, with TRBD2 identical over 11 bases. Per germline, CDR1 SEHNR and CDR2 FQNEAQ (reference sequence). The CDR3 contains 18 residues. Trimming removed 5 bases from V and 6 bases from J; junction bases left unmatched: 16. The CDR3 DNA follows: TGTGCCAGCAGCCAGAGGCCGGGACTAGCGGCCAAGAGGGATACGCAGTATTTT. Its translation is CASSQRPGLAAKRDTQYF.

The J gene is TRBJ1-1, the V gene TRBV19, with D possibly being TRBD1 (6 bases). Trimming took 4 bases from V and 2 from J, leaving 17 bases between them. Per germline, CDR1 LNHDA and CDR2 SQIVND (reference sequence). The CDR3 totals 16 residues. The CDR3 nucleotides read TGTGCCAGTAGTACCAGGGGCCCAAACCGTAACACTGAAGCTTTCTTT. Translating it yields CASSTRGPNRNTEAFF.

The DNA for the CDR3 is TGTGCCAGCAGCTTGGATCAGACTTACTACGAGCAGTACTTC. It is translated as CASSLDQTYYEQYF. The chain has TRBV5-8 and TRBJ2-7, with D uncertain. Germline loops: CDR1 SGHTS, CDR2 YDEGEE. V was clipped by 0 bases and J by 3 bases, with 10 bases between them. The CDR3 is 14 amino acids.

DNA of the CDR3: TGTGCCATCGCGGAACCCAGGGATCGTGGCTACACCTTC. Its protein product is CAIAEPRDRGYTF. The chain is built from TRBV28 and TRBJ1-2, with D perhaps matching TRBD1 (5 bases). The ends were cut back, 10 bases at V and 7 bases at J, with 19 bases in the middle. The length of the CDR3 is 13 residues. Germline CDR1 reads MDHEN; CDR2 reads SYDVKM.

The chain has TRBV27 and TRBJ2-7; 8 bases agree with TRBD1. Germline values: CDR1 MNHEY, CDR2 SMNVEV (reference sequence). There are 16 residues in the CDR3. The ends lost 3 bases at V and 3 bases at J; junction bases unmatched: 10. CDR3: CASSFSHPTGDYEQYF. Written as DNA, the CDR3 is TGTGCCAGCAGTTTCTCTCATCCGACAGGGGACTACGAGCAGTACTTC.

In nucleotides, the CDR3 is TGTGCCAGCAGCCCGCGGACAGGGTTGAACACCGGGGAGCTGTTTTTT. Its translation is CASSPRTGLNTGELFF. The V and J genes are TRBV7-3 and TRBJ2-2, with 8 bases that match TRBD1. In germline, CDR1 is SGHTA, CDR2 FQGTGA. V gave up 5 bases and J gave up 1 base; unmatched junction bases: 6. This CDR3 contains 16 residues.

The chain carries TRBV11-2 and TRBJ2-7; D ambiguous. The germline V gene encodes CDR1 SGHAT and CDR2 FQNNGV. The V gene lost 0 bases and the J gene lost 2 bases, with 8 bases spanning the gap. The CDR3 consists of 14 residues. The CDR3 DNA reads as TGTGCCAGCAGCTTAGATCTTTTGACCTACGAGCAGTACTTC. Its translation is CASSLDLLTYEQYF.